Listed here are 7 T cell receptor beta chains from one sample, sequenced in a study of vaccination and CD4 T cells after COVID-19. Sequencing of DNA taken from cultured CD4+ T cells relied on the Oncomine TCR Beta short-read assay. TCRdb reprocessed the PCR reads with MiXCR, giving one entry per CDR3 protein. The table has over 9,000 distinct CDR3 sequences, 50% to 55% seen once. No antigens are known for them. Treatment defined: roughly ten-day PBMC culture with coronavirus spike peptide pools or control peptides (ViraFEST assay). Sequencing was done on a sample of CD4+ T cells from blood, cultured in vitro. The origin of the receptors is a human donor who had recovered from COVID-19.

This chain links TRBV10-1 with TRBJ2-5; D possibly matches TRBD1 or TRBD2 (5 bases each). V was trimmed by 5 bases and J by 5 bases, leaving 15 bases between them. CDR3 size: 14 residues. Germline assignment: CDR1 WNHNN and CDR2 SYGVQD (reference sequence). The CDR3 is CASSKGDLPETQYF. The DNA for the CDR3 is TGCGCCAGCAGTAAAGGGGACCTCCCGGAGACCCAGTACTTC.

The gene calls are TRBV15 and TRBJ2-7; the D call may be TRBD1 or TRBD2 (5 bases each). With 1 base removed from V and 5 bases from J, the gap between germline ends came to 12 bases. The CDR3 is 14 residues long. Germline values: CDR1 LNHNV, CDR2 YYDKDF (reference sequence). CDR3 in amino acids: CATSRVGTADEQYF. In nucleotides, the CDR3 is TGTGCCACCAGCAGAGTGGGGACCGCCGACGAGCAGTACTTC.

The V gene is TRBV7-6, the J gene TRBJ1-6; D uncertain. The CDR3 consists of 14 residues. Trimming pared 1 base from V and 7 bases from J, leaving 8 bases between. The germline V gene has CDR1 SGHVS and CDR2 FNYEAQ. CDR3 nucleotide sequence: TGTGCCAGCAGCTTAGGGGGAGGCAATTCACCCCTCCACTTT. Its protein is CASSLGGGNSPLHF. Using reference TRBV7-6 and TRBJ1-6 for the parts outside the CDR3, the full variable domain is GAGVSQSPRYKVTKRGQDVALRCDPISGHVSLYWYRQALGQGPEFLTYFNYEAQQDKSGLPNDRFSAERPEGSISTLTIQRTEQRDSAMYRCASSLGGGNSPLHFGNGTRLTVT.

This chain joins TRBV7-2 and TRBJ2-5; D unclear. Per the germline V gene, CDR1 is SGHTA and CDR2 is FQGNSA. Trimming took 5 bases from V and 7 from J, leaving 14 bases between them. This CDR3 contains 13 residues. The CDR3 bases are TGTGCCAGCAGCCCGATGAGCAGTGTGACCCAGTACTTC. Amino acids: CASSPMSSVTQYF.

This chain joins TRBV21-1 and TRBJ2-3; the D call TRBD2 from the table was never checked on the DNA. TRBV21-1 is deemed a pseudogene. The CDR3 has 16 residues. Here the CDR3 reads CASRGLTAFSTDTQYF. In nucleotides, the CDR3 is TGTGCCAGCAGAGGGCTGACCGCCTTTAGCACAGATACGCAGTATTTT.

The chain links TRBV6-1 to TRBJ1-2; no clear D gene. The ends were cut back, 5 bases at V and 6 bases at J, with 10 bases in the middle. CDR1 is MNHNS, CDR2 SASEGT, per germline. The CDR3 is 12 amino acids. CDR3 DNA sequence: TGTGCCAGCAGTAGACATGGGGATGGCTACACCTTC. It codes for CASSRHGDGYTF.

This chain uses TRBV4-2 with TRBJ1-6; D not certain. Germline CDR1 LGHNA, CDR2 YNFKEQ. The V end was cut by 0 bases, the J end by 3 bases, with 6 bases between. The length of the CDR3 is 15 residues. This CDR3 reads CASSQDQDYNSPLHF. The CDR3 coding sequence is TGTGCCAGCAGCCAAGATCAGGACTATAATTCACCCCTCCACTTT.